Described below is a single T cell receptor beta chain sequence and its context. Its antigen is undetermined. This entry is derived from a study of cytomegalovirus exposure and HLA in healthy donors. On the study more broadly: Among roughly 180 million T cells, an earlier analysis found 117 million unique TCR beta sequences.

CDR3 length equals 15 residues. CDR1 is SGHAT and CDR2 is FQNNGV in the germline V gene. V was cut by 5 bases and J by 1 base, with 14 bases left in between. In the PCR, 60 Vbeta and 13 Jbeta primers were used. Some clones are missing from TCRdb's copy, which holds only in-frame ones; the method was immunoSEQ multiplex PCR. The sample records around 70,000 clones, around 62% being singletons. Study conclusions and caveats: Immune exposure data for these donors was limited to CMV serostatus.

This chain links TRBV11-2 with TRBJ1-1, with D hard to call. Input material: PBMCs. The clonotype comes from a young man in good health and CMV-seronegative. CDR3 residues: CASSRSPGTNTEAFF. CDR3 DNA sequence: TGTGCCAGCAGCCGGTCCCCGGGTACGAACACTGAAGCTTTCTTT.